What follows is one TCR beta chain and its context. Its antigen remains unidentified. The data stem from a study of blood T cells in healthy people across ages. Study-level results: Donors of long life had a larger count of naive CD4+ cells and greater diversity than aged donors. As age increased, TCR beta diversity per million T cells fell in a roughly linear fashion.

Primers used in a second PCR of roughly 7 to 12 cycles were a sample-barcoded 5' primer and a J-beta primer mix. Each TCR beta cDNA got a 12-nucleotide random molecular identifier. A single record per CDR3 protein comes from TCRdb applying MiXCR to the 5' RACE reads. The sample includes 800,000 to 950,000 distinct CDR3 sequences, under 40% of them seen just once. The clonotype originates from a man younger than 35 in good health. The specimen sequenced was blood.

CDR3 amino acids: CARGAGVNEQFF. In DNA form, the CDR3 reads TGTGCTAGGGGCGCTGGGGTCAATGAGCAGTTCTTC. V and J are TRBV12-5 and TRBJ2-1; the D is unclear. The V gene's germline CDR1 is LGHNT and CDR2 FRNRAP. Trimming removed 9 bases at V and 6 bases at J, with 12 bases between. The CDR3 contains 12 residues.